A selection of T cell receptor beta chains follows, all from one sample in a study of T cell responses to AZD1222 COVID-19 vaccine. Profiling relied on immunoSEQ multiplex PCR, and the TCRdb table lists in-frame clones only, not all of them. The data contain 150,000 to 200,000 clones, roughly 92% of them seen just once; the ten biggest clones take up roughly a tenth. The starting material was peripheral blood, obtained on day 0 of AZD1222 vaccination. The receptors originated from an adult in good health. The CDR3 runs from the conserved cysteine through the conserved F or W. Each record gives: V gene, J gene, D gene, CDR3 protein. The D gene is left open where the match is weak.

>TRBV24-1|TRBJ1-1|.
CATSDFVGTEAFF
>TRBV7-2|TRBJ1-1|.
CASSLGPRVTEAFF
>TRBV4-1|TRBJ1-5|.
CASSHHRVQQPQHF
>TRBV10-3|TRBJ2-3|TRBD1
CAISPGQGPRDTQYF
>TRBV28|TRBJ1-6|.
CASSFFTGDNSPLHF
>TRBV5-6|TRBJ1-2|.
CASSSREKGLGGYTF
>TRBV9|TRBJ1-2|.
CASSSPGGVYGYTF
>TRBV6-5|TRBJ1-6|TRBD1
CASSYRTGQGWSPLHF
>TRBV28|TRBJ1-5|.
CASRGSNQPQHF
>TRBV2|TRBJ1-1|.
CATSGAMNTEAFF
>TRBV4-1|TRBJ2-1|.
CASSQAQTSSYNEQFF
>TRBV11-2|TRBJ2-7|TRBD1
CASNTPGQGYEQYF
>TRBV27|TRBJ1-1|.
CASSLGLLRISEAFF
>TRBV4-1|TRBJ1-2|.
CASSPDQTGTYGYTF
>TRBV14|TRBJ2-7|.
CASSLVPGTDSYEQYF
>TRBV10-3|TRBJ1-1|TRBD1
CAISSGTGGPEAFF
>TRBV15|TRBJ1-4|.
CATSRDQGTNEKLFF
>TRBV14|TRBJ2-3|.
CASSQATVLLGEGYF
>TRBV2|TRBJ1-1|.
CASSFWAGSEAEAFF
>TRBV11-3|TRBJ2-3|.
CASSLGLRGVGDTQYF
>TRBV4-1|TRBJ2-5|.
CASSQDRGASSQYF
>TRBV6-5|TRBJ1-5|.
CASSFDRNSNQPQHF
>TRBV5-8|TRBJ1-5|TRBD1
CASSNVDRGGPQHF
>TRBV5-1|TRBJ1-1|.
CASSLTANTEAFF
>TRBV9|TRBJ2-3|.
CASSVGRGGSTDTQYF
>TRBV5-1|TRBJ1-1|TRBD1
CASSLGTGQNTEAFF
>TRBV28|TRBJ1-1|.
CASSSGLTGRNTEAFF
>TRBV25-1|TRBJ1-6|TRBD1
CASSALDRGNSPLHF
>TRBV19|TRBJ1-2|TRBD1
CASSIGDRGRGGYTF
>TRBV7-2|TRBJ2-1|TRBD2
CASSLAGGPDEQFF
>TRBV6-5|TRBJ1-1|.
CASSPGGGLRGAFF
>TRBV24-1|TRBJ1-5|TRBD1
CATSDSGIYKTGAGQPQHF
>TRBV3-1/TRBV3-2|TRBJ1-1|.
CASSPSNTEAFF
>TRBV27|TRBJ1-6|.
CASSLQGTSPLHF
>TRBV13|TRBJ2-1|TRBD2
CASSWVAGIYNEQFF
>TRBV4-1|TRBJ1-2|.
CASSQGLRGTNYGYTF
>TRBV3-1/TRBV3-2|TRBJ2-1|.
CASSPVGGGDNEQFF
>TRBV2|TRBJ1-1|.
CASSLPGARAFF
>TRBV12-3/TRBV12-4|TRBJ1-2|TRBD1
CASSRTGSDGYTF
>TRBV9|TRBJ1-4|TRBD1
CASSSYRGQGEKLFF
>TRBV28|TRBJ1-4|.
CASSFSPLRNEKLFF
>TRBV27|TRBJ1-5|TRBD1
CASKGAWNQPQHF
>TRBV27|TRBJ1-5|.
CASSLGWSNQPQHF
>TRBV29-1|TRBJ2-2|.
CSVRGMGPGELFF
>TRBV18|TRBJ1-5|.
CASSPGGSQPQHF
>TRBV19|TRBJ1-1|.
CASSIFVRPSRGEAFF
>TRBV7-3|TRBJ1-5|.
CASFLRGFNQPQHF
>TRBV6-5|TRBJ1-6|.
CASRTENSPLHF
>TRBV3-1/TRBV3-2|TRBJ2-7|TRBD2
CASSRLAGSNEQYF
>TRBV2|TRBJ1-2|TRBD1
CASTEQGGSNYGYTF
>TRBV28|TRBJ1-4|.
CASSPRRLKREKLFF
>TRBV5-4|TRBJ2-1|TRBD1
CASSLEGRGNNEQFF
>TRBV10-1|TRBJ2-3|TRBD2
CASSTGLAGLDTQYF